This passage covers 27 T cell receptor beta chains from one sample sequenced in a study of regulatory T cells in long-lasting Graves disease. Investigators prepared the TCR beta libraries by applying iRepertoire HTBI primers and Arm-PCR of CDR3 regions. From the multiplex PCR reads, TCRdb called clonotypes with MiXCR, one entry per CDR3 protein. This repertoire shows hundreds of thousands of distinct CDR3 sequences, less than 25% found once; its top ten account for over 7.5%. Specified time point: persistent/refractory GD, antithyroid drugs over 5 years with positive TRAb. RNA from PBMCs was the source of the TCR library. The specimen was peripheral blood mononuclear cells (PBMCs), collected when the disease was refractory, from a patient treated with antithyroid drugs. The receptors derive from a female donor with Graves disease.

This clonotype was detected only a few times. The chain has TRBV19 and TRBJ2-5; D remains ambiguous. Germline V gives CDR1 LNHDA, CDR2 SQIVND (reference sequence). This CDR3 spans 11 amino acids. V dropped 10 bases and J dropped 7 bases, with 13 bases sitting between them. CDR3 nucleotides: TGTGCCACCGCCCAGCGAAGGACCCAGTACTTC. It codes for CATAQRRTQYF.

The chain uses TRBV7-9 and TRBJ2-2; D uncertain. Trimming took 0 bases from V and 6 from J, leaving 8 bases between them. The CDR3 spans 14 residues. Germline assignment: CDR1 SEHNR and CDR2 FQNEAQ (reference sequence). CDR3 amino acids: CASSLANVAGELFF. CDR3 coding DNA: TGTGCCAGCAGCTTAGCGAATGTGGCCGGGGAGCTGTTTTTT.

This clonotype has at least ten counts. The J gene is TRBJ2-7, the V gene TRBV7-2, with a tentative D call TRBD1 (6 bases). V dropped 5 bases and J dropped 5 bases, with 13 bases sitting between them. CDR3 length: 13 residues. Germline loops: CDR1 SGHTA, CDR2 FQGNSA. The chain's CDR3 is CASSTREGDEQYF. In DNA form, the CDR3 reads TGTGCCAGCAGCACCCGAGAGGGGGACGAGCAGTACTTC.

A few counts support this clonotype. A read error may account for a junction end that differs from germline. The V gene is TRBV29-1, the J gene TRBJ1-2; D remains ambiguous. The CDR3 loop spans 12 amino acids. The germline gives CDR1 SQVTM, CDR2 ANQGSEA. CDR3 in amino acids: CSVVTPGERTGF. In DNA form, the CDR3 reads TGCAGCGTTGTCACCCCCGGGGAGCGTACCGGCTTC.

This clonotype was seen only a few times. The rearrangement uses TRBV15 and TRBJ1-5; D uncertain. The CDR3 length is 14 residues. The ends were cut back, 8 bases at V and 4 bases at J, with 15 bases in the middle. Germline V gives CDR1 LNHNV, CDR2 YYDKDF (reference sequence). The CDR3 region is CATLPEGHNQPQHF. The CDR3 DNA follows: TGTGCCACCCTTCCTGAAGGGCATAATCAGCCCCAGCATTTT.

Comments on this clonotype: Its ends do not fully match the called genes, so a read error is possible. The chain carries TRBV7-3 and TRBJ2-5; 10 nucleotides match TRBD2. The CDR3 is 12 amino acids. Germline CDR1 SGHTA, CDR2 FQGTGA. The CDR3 DNA sequence: TGTGCCAGCAGCGCTAGCGGGAGAGAGGCGAGCTTC. It codes for CASSASGREASF. Full variable domain (missing parts from reference TRBV7-3 and TRBJ2-5): GAGVSQTPSNKVTEKGKYVELRCDPISGHTALYWYRQSLGQGPEFLIYFQGTGAADDSGLPNDRFFAVRPEGSVSTLKIQRTERGDSAVYLCASSASGREASFGPGTRLLVL.

This clonotype was observed a few times. This chain links TRBV19 with TRBJ1-5; TRBD1 aligns across 7 bases. The germline CDR1 and CDR2 sequences are LNHDA and SQIVND (reference sequence). The CDR3 extends over 16 amino acids. J gave up 0 bases and V 5 bases, and 7 bases lay outside the gene matches. In nucleotides, the CDR3 is TGTGCCAGTAGTCAAATCAGGGGGTATAGCAATCAGCCCCAGCATTTT. Its protein is CASSQIRGYSNQPQHF.

This clonotype was detected ten times or more. The chain uses TRBV12-3 or TRBV12-4 and TRBJ1-5; 7 bases match TRBD1. The CDR3 spans 14 residues. Losses at the gene ends were 1 base for V and 9 bases for J; bases not matched to a gene: 6. CDR3 residues: CASSLGGGGRPQHF. As DNA, the CDR3 is TGTGCCAGCAGTTTAGGGGGAGGGGGCCGGCCCCAGCATTTT.

With respect to this clonotype: A read error may be the cause here, since a much bigger clone is one base away. This chain joins TRBV24-1 and TRBJ2-6; D perhaps matches TRBD1 (5 bases). Per the germline V gene, CDR1 is KGHDR and CDR2 is SFDVKD. The CDR3 sequence is 16 residues long. This CDR3 reads CATSDLDRSGANVLAF. The DNA of the CDR3 is TGTGCCACCAGTGATCTGGACCGCTCTGGGGCCAACGTCCTGGCTTTC.

This clonotype was recorded at least ten times. This chain uses TRBV28 with TRBJ2-7, with 7 bases matching TRBD1. Germline values: CDR1 MDHEN, CDR2 SYDVKM. J was trimmed by 4 bases and V by 6 bases; bases with no gene match: 12. The length of the CDR3 is 15 residues. The DNA for the CDR3 is TGTGCCAGCAGCCAGACAGGGTTTTTCTCTTACGAGCAGTACTTC. Its translation: CASSQTGFFSYEQYF.

This clonotype came up once. The chain combines TRBV15 with TRBJ2-7; no clear D gene. The germline V gene has CDR1 LNHNV and CDR2 YYDKDF (reference sequence). This CDR3 has 16 amino acids. Deletions cut 5 bases from V and 1 base from J, with 18 bases between. CDR3 residues: CATSPQARRISYEQYF. The CDR3 region has the DNA TGTGCCACCAGCCCTCAAGCCCGGCGGATTTCCTACGAGCAGTACTTC.

Many counts were recorded for this clonotype. This rearrangement joins TRBV30 to TRBJ1-6, with D possibly matching TRBD1 (5 bases). This CDR3 spans 12 amino acids. CDR1 and CDR2 (germline): GTSNPN, SVGIG (reference sequence). Deletions cut 4 bases from V and 7 bases from J, with 8 bases between. The CDR3 coding sequence is TGTGCCTGGACAGGGTCGAATTCACCCCTCCACTTT. Its translation is CAWTGSNSPLHF.

The sample holds one count of this clonotype. CDR3 DNA sequence: TGTGCCACCACTGTTTGGACAGGGGGCACAGATACGCAGTATTTT. Residues: CATTVWTGGTDTQYF. V is TRBV27 and J is TRBJ2-3; 9 nucleotides line up with TRBD1. CDR1 is MNHEY, CDR2 SMNVEV, per germline (reference sequence). V gave up 10 bases and J gave up 1 base; unmatched junction bases: 9. The CDR3 sequence is 15 residues long.

J is TRBJ2-5 and V is TRBV20-1, with 7 bases that match TRBD1. J lost 2 bases, V lost 5 bases, and 8 bases had no gene match. Germline values: CDR1 DFQATT, CDR2 SNEGSKA (reference sequence). The CDR3 spans 14 residues. The CDR3 region is CSAHRDSLQETQYF. The CDR3, as DNA: TGCAGTGCTCACCGGGACAGTCTGCAAGAGACCCAGTACTTC.

The chain couples TRBV7-2 to TRBJ2-1; 8 nucleotides align to TRBD2. The trim removed 4 bases at V and 4 bases at J, leaving 6 bases unmatched. This CDR3 is 15 amino acids long. Germline V gene lookup returns CDR1 SGHTA and CDR2 FQGNSA. The CDR3, as DNA: TGTGCCAGCAGCTCGACCGGGACTAGGTACAATGAGCAGTTCTTC. Amino acids: CASSSTGTRYNEQFF.

This clonotype was counted at least ten times. The V call is TRBV12-3 or TRBV12-4, the J call TRBJ1-3; D is unclear. The CDR3 contains 13 residues. V lost 6 bases and J 1 base, leaving 7 bases between the germline ends. The CDR3 DNA is TGTGCCAGCAGCAAACGTTCTGGAAACACCATATATTTT. Translating it yields CASSKRSGNTIYF.

This clonotype showed up just a few times. The chain links TRBV20-1 to TRBJ2-7, with TRBD2 as a possible D gene (5 bases). CDR1 is DFQATT, CDR2 SNEGSKA, per germline (reference sequence). The CDR3 is 13 residues long. Trimming stripped 2 bases from V and 7 bases from J, with 15 bases between. CDR3 amino acids: CSARTVTPGEQYF. The CDR3 DNA reads TGCAGTGCTAGAACGGTCACGCCGGGGGAGCAGTACTTC.

This clonotype was counted many times. V is TRBV12-3 or TRBV12-4 and J is TRBJ1-2; tentatively, D is TRBD1 (5 bases). This CDR3 spans 14 amino acids. V was shortened by 5 bases and J by 4 bases, with 14 bases between the two germline ends. CDR3 sequence (DNA): TGTGCCAGCAGTCTCGACAGAAGATTCTATGGCTACACCTTC. Translation: CASSLDRRFYGYTF.

In its sample, this clonotype was seen many times. The chain employs TRBV27 and TRBJ1-2; no clear D. V dropped 4 bases and J dropped 7 bases, with 16 bases sitting between them. CDR3 size: 14 residues. In germline, CDR1 is MNHEY, CDR2 SMNVEV (reference sequence). The CDR3 loop reads CASSSRPGIGGYTF. Here the CDR3 DNA reads TGTGCCAGCAGTTCTCGACCGGGCATTGGTGGCTACACCTTC.

The chain recombines TRBV18 with TRBJ2-1; 9 bases line up with TRBD2. V was clipped by 2 bases and J by 4 bases; unmatched bases: 3. This CDR3 spans 15 amino acids. Germline V gene sequence: CDR1 KGHSH, CDR2 LQKENI. CDR3 coding DNA: TGTGCCAGCTCACCAGTAACTAGCGGGTACAATGAGCAGTTCTTC. Encoded protein: CASSPVTSGYNEQFF.

This clonotype has more than one count but fewer than ten. The chain recombines TRBV29-1 with TRBJ1-5; tentative D call: TRBD1 (6 bases). Germline V gene data show CDR1 as SQVTM and CDR2 as ANQGSEA. The CDR3 consists of 13 residues. V shed 6 bases and J shed 7 bases, with 16 bases lying between them. CDR3 region: CSVQGRKGQPQHF. The CDR3 DNA reads TGCAGCGTCCAGGGGAGAAAAGGACAGCCCCAGCATTTT.

This clonotype was found many times. CDR3 region: CASSYLVRPETQYF. The CDR3, as DNA: TGTGCCAGCAGTTACCTAGTACGCCCGGAGACCCAGTACTTC. The genes are TRBV6-5 and TRBJ2-5; D is ambiguous. The CDR3 has 14 amino acids. The germline V gene has CDR1 MNHEY and CDR2 SVGAGI. Trimming removed 2 bases at V and 5 bases at J, with 12 bases between.

J is TRBJ1-2 and V is TRBV6-9; unclear D gene. Germline V gene lookup returns CDR1 MNHGY and CDR2 SVAAGI. The V end lost 4 bases, the J end lost 1 base, and 10 bases lay between the germline ends. There are 14 residues in the CDR3. The CDR3 region has the DNA TGTGCCAGCAGTTCCCCACAGATTAACTATGGCTACACCTTC. It encodes CASSSPQINYGYTF.

At least ten counts were recorded for this clonotype. The chain has TRBV28 and TRBJ1-2, with D possibly TRBD1 on 5 matching bases. Looked up from germline, CDR1 is MDHEN and CDR2 is SYDVKM. The V end lost 5 bases, the J end lost 7 bases, and 17 bases lay between the germline ends. The CDR3 runs 14 residues. CDR3 residues: CASSPQGKGSGYTF. CDR3 DNA sequence: TGTGCCAGCAGTCCGCAGGGAAAAGGGAGTGGCTACACCTTC.

The chain uses TRBV29-1 and TRBJ2-6; D is tentatively TRBD1 or TRBD2 (5 bases each). Deletions cut 6 bases from V and 4 bases from J, with 13 bases between. There are 14 residues in the CDR3. Germline values: CDR1 SQVTM, CDR2 ANQGSEA. As DNA, the CDR3 is TGCAGCGTCCCCGGGGCGGCAGGGGCCAACGTCCTGACTTTC. Translation: CSVPGAAGANVLTF.

This clonotype has ten or more counts. The V call is TRBV28, the J call TRBJ1-1; no firm D call. This CDR3 comprises 13 residues. Germline V lookup: CDR1 MDHEN, CDR2 SYDVKM. The V end lost 6 bases, the J end lost 7 bases, and 15 bases lay between the germline ends. The CDR3 DNA sequence: TGTGCCAGCAGCCTCGACCTCTGGAGTGAAGCTTTCTTT. It yields the protein CASSLDLWSEAFF.

The sample holds a few counts of this clonotype. V and J are TRBV6-1 and TRBJ2-7; D could derive from TRBD1 or TRBD2 (5 bases each). The germline gives CDR1 MNHNS, CDR2 SASEGT. Trimming removed 3 bases at V and 7 bases at J, with 28 bases between. This CDR3 spans 18 amino acids. The CDR3 protein is CASSENLGVVGTRAEQYF. In nucleotides, the CDR3 is TGTGCCAGCAGTGAGAATTTGGGTGTGGTCGGGACGCGGGCTGAGCAGTACTTC.